This paragraph covers one T cell receptor (beta chain) sequence. The antigen this receptor binds is unknown. Base-call qualities are not available, and no considerably larger clone is one nucleotide away. Spanning cysteine to phenylalanine, the CDR3 consists of 11 amino acids. Just the 33-base CDR3 DNA is kept, in frame starting at base 1. V loses 10 bases, J loses 5 bases, and the germline ends lie 11 bases apart. CDR1 and CDR2, looked up from the germline V gene, are MDHEN and SYDVKM. Patients with a history of autoimmune disease or receiving systemic immunosuppression were excluded from the trial. In every dose cohort, peripheral blood was drawn for TCR sequencing at baseline, cycle 4 day 1, and cycle 7 day 1. The samples were drawn from a first-in-human, open-label, multicenter phase I dose-escalation trial of ivuxolimab. Adults with locally advanced or metastatic melanoma, renal cell carcinoma, hepatocellular carcinoma or head and neck squamous cell carcinoma were enrolled in the trial. Before TCR sequencing, CD4+ and CD8+ T cells were separately sorted from peripheral blood.

Genomic DNA was isolated from the sorted cells so that the TCRbeta CDR3 region could be sequenced. The immunoSEQ Assay was used for sequencing of TCRbeta CDR3 regions. Imported from immuneACCESS, the table was reduced by TCRdb to in-frame sequences with V and J called. These copies leave out some clones; in studies compared against another copy, an unresolved V gene accounts for under half, and the cause of the remainder is not known. Across this sample there are about 36,000 clones, with roughly 84% seen only once. The ten largest account for 11% of the sample. The entry originates in a study of OX40 agonist ivuxolimab in advanced cancers. Broadly, across the study: Ivuxolimab, which targeted the costimulatory receptor OX40 (CD134), was an agonistic, fully human IgG2 monoclonal antibody. The purpose of peripheral TCRbeta sequencing was to test whether ivuxolimab changed TCR sequence diversity and led to clonal T-cell expansion. The paper covers the monotherapy dose-escalation part of the phase I ivuxolimab trial, which included N of about 50 patients. Partial responses occurred in three dose-escalation patients, of whom one had hepatocellular carcinoma and two had cutaneous melanoma. Intravenous ivuxolimab was administered to patients every 2 weeks at six dose levels: 0.01, 0.1, 0.3, 1.5, 3 and 10 mg/kg. In the dose-escalation cohort, 70% to 85% of patients were male, and the mean age was approximately 55 years, with a range of 23 to 79. Patients were allowed to have had prior anti-PD-1, anti-PD-L1 or anti-CTLA-4 therapy, and 40% of the dose-escalation patients had previously received checkpoint inhibitors. Among the roughly 52 dose-escalation patients, 19 had hepatocellular carcinoma, 15 or so melanoma, 9 renal cell carcinoma and 9 head and neck cancer.

Beyond this particular receptor, the publication reports: On average, CD8+ T cells showed more expanded clones than CD4+ T cells after ivuxolimab. Low levels of normalized T-cell clonal expansion were also seen in some nonresponding patients. In partial responders in the 0.1-3.0 mg/kg groups, normalized peripheral clonal expansion was found to be among the lowest, especially among CD8+ T cells. At doses of 0.1 to 3.0 mg/kg, clonal expansion of both CD4+ and CD8+ T cells in blood was seen between baseline and week 6. Which antigens the clonally expanded peripheral T cells were specific for was not determined.

The V and J segments used are TRBV28 and TRBJ2-5; TRBD1 is possibly the D segment (5 matching bases). This receptor was obtained from an adult with an advanced solid tumor such as melanoma, head and neck, liver or kidney cancer. Sequencing was performed on CD4+ or CD8+ T cells sorted from blood, taken in a trial of the OX40 agonist ivuxolimab. The CDR3 protein: CAIMTEETQYF. DNA sequence: TGTGCCATCATGACAGAGGAGACCCAGTACTTC.